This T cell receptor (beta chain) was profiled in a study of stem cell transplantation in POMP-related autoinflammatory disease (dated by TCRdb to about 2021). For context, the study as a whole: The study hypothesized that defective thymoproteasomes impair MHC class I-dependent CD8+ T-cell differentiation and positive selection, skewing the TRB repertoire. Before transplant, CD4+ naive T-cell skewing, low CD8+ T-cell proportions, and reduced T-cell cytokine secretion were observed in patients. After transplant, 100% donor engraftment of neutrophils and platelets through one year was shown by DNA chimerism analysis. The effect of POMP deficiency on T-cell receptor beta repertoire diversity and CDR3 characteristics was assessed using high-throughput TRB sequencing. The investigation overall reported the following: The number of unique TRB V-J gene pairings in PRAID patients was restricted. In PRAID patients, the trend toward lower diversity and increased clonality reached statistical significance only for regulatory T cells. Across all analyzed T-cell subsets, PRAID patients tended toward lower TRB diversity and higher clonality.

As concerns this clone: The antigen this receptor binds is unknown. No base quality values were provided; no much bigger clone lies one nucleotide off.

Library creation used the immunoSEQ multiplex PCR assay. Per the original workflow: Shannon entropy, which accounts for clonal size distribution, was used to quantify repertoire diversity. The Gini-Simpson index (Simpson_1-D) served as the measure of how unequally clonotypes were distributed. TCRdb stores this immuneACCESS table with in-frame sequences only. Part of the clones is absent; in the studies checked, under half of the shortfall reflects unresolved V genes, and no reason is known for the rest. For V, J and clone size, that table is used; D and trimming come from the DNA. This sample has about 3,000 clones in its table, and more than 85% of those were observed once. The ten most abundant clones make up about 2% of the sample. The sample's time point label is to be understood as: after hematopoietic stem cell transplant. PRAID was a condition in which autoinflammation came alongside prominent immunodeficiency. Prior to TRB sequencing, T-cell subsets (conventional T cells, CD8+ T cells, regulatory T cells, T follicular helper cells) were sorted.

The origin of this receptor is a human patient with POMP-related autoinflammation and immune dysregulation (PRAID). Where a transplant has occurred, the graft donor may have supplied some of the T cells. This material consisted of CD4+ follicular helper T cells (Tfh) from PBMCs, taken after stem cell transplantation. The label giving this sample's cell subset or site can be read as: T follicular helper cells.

The bases are TGTGCCAGCAGCCCGGGACTAGCGGGAGCTAGCACAGATACGCAGTATTTT. It translates to CASSPGLAGASTDTQYF. The chain joins TRBV11-3 to TRBJ2-3; 14 junctional bases match TRBD2. V is cut back by 5 bases and J by 0 bases, with 4 bases in the junction unmatched. CDR1 SGHNT and CDR2 YENEEA are derived from the germline V gene. The CDR3 starts with the cysteine, ends with the phenylalanine, and has 17 residues. Only CDR3 DNA remains: 51 bases, in frame from the first base.